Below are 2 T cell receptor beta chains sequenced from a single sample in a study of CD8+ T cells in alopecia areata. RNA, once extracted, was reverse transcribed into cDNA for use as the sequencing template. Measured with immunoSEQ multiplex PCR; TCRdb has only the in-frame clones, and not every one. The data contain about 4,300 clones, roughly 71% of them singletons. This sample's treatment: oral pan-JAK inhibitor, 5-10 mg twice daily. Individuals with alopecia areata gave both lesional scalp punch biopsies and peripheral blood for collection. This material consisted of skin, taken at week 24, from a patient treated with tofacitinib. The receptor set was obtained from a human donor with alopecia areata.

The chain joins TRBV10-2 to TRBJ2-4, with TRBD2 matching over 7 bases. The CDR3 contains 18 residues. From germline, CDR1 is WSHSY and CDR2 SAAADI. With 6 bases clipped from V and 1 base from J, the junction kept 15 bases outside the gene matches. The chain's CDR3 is CASRPSGAPLAAKNIQYF. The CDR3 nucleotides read TGCGCCAGCAGACCTAGCGGAGCCCCGTTAGCGGCCAAAAACATTCAGTACTTC.

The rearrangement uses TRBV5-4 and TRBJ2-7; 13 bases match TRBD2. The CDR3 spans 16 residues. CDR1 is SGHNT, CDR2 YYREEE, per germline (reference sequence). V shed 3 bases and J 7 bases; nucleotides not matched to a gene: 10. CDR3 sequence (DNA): TGTGCCAGCAGCTCGGGACTAGCGGGGCCCTCTTGGGAGCAGTACTTC. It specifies CASSSGLAGPSWEQYF.